The subject of this entry is one T cell receptor (beta chain). There is no known antigen for this receptor. Within one base of it there is no much larger clone, and no base qualities were kept. High-throughput TCR beta sequencing profiled peripheral blood CD8+ and CD4+ T cells from healthy donors, Susac syndrome patients and multiple sclerosis patients. The healthy donors served as controls matched for age and sex. Bulk CD8+ and CD4+ T cells were purified magnetically by negative isolation, whereas CD8+ TEMRA cells were enriched by FACS. Blood was drawn into EDTA tubes, processed within 24 hours, and PBMCs were isolated by density gradient centrifugation. PBMCs intended for TCR sequencing were cryopreserved in liquid nitrogen and were subsequently thawed in a 37 degrees C water bath. A purity of at least 90% was achieved for sorted or isolated CD4+, CD8+ and CD8+ TEMRA cells. The CDR3 numbers 17 residues from cysteine through phenylalanine. Only the CDR3 region is kept as DNA, spanning 51 bases read in frame from base 1. V lost 1 base and J lost 9 bases, and the count of bases not matched to a germline gene is 14. The germline V gene encodes CDR1 SGHTA and CDR2 FQGNSA.

RNA was extracted using the RNeasy kit, and about 0.5 to 1 microgram was reverse transcribed with random hexamers. The immunoSEQ multiplex PCR assay, covering 54 Vbeta and 13 Jbeta segments, was used to amplify TCR beta CDR3 regions. To correct PCR amplification bias, a synthetic template baseline was used for both primer optimization and computational correction. The study's processing was this. Reads were assigned to V, D and J genes according to IMGT and analyzed in immunoSEQ Analyzer, with only productive sequences retained. Clonality was calculated as one minus the Shannon entropy normalized by log2 of the number of productive unique sequences. Public and private clones were assessed among the 100 most prevalent clones of each patient and control. A clone was defined as Susac-specific if it was absent from the healthy and MS cohorts, from 1052 published viral clones and from other ImmuneACCESS disease sequences. TCRdb reprocessing: public reads trimmed at Q25 with fastp, clones called with MiXCR, in-frame beta chains kept. Each CDR3 protein appears once, grouped with its most common genes and DNA. These V and J calls are TCRdb output, not the study's own analysis. This sample holds roughly 120,000 distinct CDR3 sequences; 94% were observed only once. The ten biggest clones cover roughly 0.095% of the sample.

These data are taken from a study of CD8 T cells in Susac syndrome (dated by TCRdb to 2018 to 2020). In the study overall: Repertoire sequencing was used to test whether CD8+ T cell activation and differentiation in Susac syndrome was antigen driven. Study-level results and caveats: The number of individuals in the TCR sequencing and HLA analysis was acknowledged as relatively small.

This sequence uses TRBV7-2 and TRBJ2-4; TRBD2 lines up with 8 middle nucleotides. This clonotype originated in a human donor in good health. The sequenced material came from CD4+ T cells from PBMCs. The CDR3: CASSLVGTPGGSSIQYF. The DNA sequence is given as TGTGCCAGCAGCTTAGTAGGGACACCGGGAGGGAGTAGCATTCAGTACTTC.